The 17 T cell receptor beta chains below were found in one sample sequenced in a study of molecular identifiers for immune sequencing clone quantification. One entry per CDR3 protein results from TCRdb running MiXCR on the PCR reads. The table has some 590,000 distinct CDR3 sequences, 25% seen once. The sequencing input was naive CD8+ T cells from blood, with Jurkat cell RNA spiked in. Subset given: FACS-sorted CD8+CD4-CCR7+CD45RA+ naive T cells. Every receptor here comes from a human donor in good health. Some libraries in this study had Jurkat cell RNA spiked in.

This clonotype showed up many times. The V gene is TRBV12-3 or TRBV12-4, the J gene TRBJ2-3; D unclear. V gave up 3 bases and J gave up 0 bases, with 10 bases separating them. The CDR3 sequence is 15 residues long. The CDR3 reads CASSFASESTDTQYF. The DNA of the CDR3 is TGTGCCAGCAGTTTTGCTTCCGAGAGCACAGATACGCAGTATTTT.

There are many counts of this clonotype. This sequence joins TRBV5-4 and TRBJ2-7, with D possibly being TRBD2 (5 bases). This CDR3 has 14 amino acids. Trimming pared 1 base from V and 6 bases from J, leaving 14 bases between. Germline V lookup: CDR1 SGHNT, CDR2 YYREEE (reference sequence). CDR3 DNA sequence: TGTGCCAGCAGCTTGCGGGGTCGTTCGGGCGAGCAGTACTTC. Its protein product is CASSLRGRSGEQYF.

This clonotype was seen only a few times. The chain joins TRBV25-1 to TRBJ2-1; D gene unclear. The CDR3 length is 14 residues. Trimming cost V 8 bases and J 9 bases, with 20 bases left between them. The germline CDR1 and CDR2 sequences are MGHDK and SYGVNS. CDR3 DNA: TGTGCCAGCCTCGTTGGGTCCGATATACCTGAGCAGTTCTTC. This gives the protein CASLVGSDIPEQFF.

This clonotype was counted many times. The rearrangement links TRBV4-2 to TRBJ2-1; D is ambiguous. This CDR3 has 13 amino acids. Per germline, CDR1 LGHNA and CDR2 YNFKEQ. The V end lost 5 bases, the J end lost 6 bases, and 11 bases lay between the germline ends. The CDR3 region is CASSSVDSNEQFF. CDR3 DNA sequence: TGTGCCAGCAGCTCGGTAGACTCCAATGAGCAGTTCTTC.

This clonotype has ten or more counts. CDR3 loop: CAISTGYEQYF. CDR3 nucleotides: TGTGCCATCAGTACCGGCTACGAGCAGTACTTC. V and J are TRBV10-3 and TRBJ2-7; D not resolved. Germline V lookup: CDR1 ENHRY, CDR2 SYGVKD. V was clipped by 5 bases and J by 3 bases, with 5 bases between them. This CDR3 contains 11 residues.

This clonotype was recorded at least ten times. V and J are TRBV13 and TRBJ1-1, with D possibly TRBD1 on 6 matching bases. Between the trimmed V and J ends, which lost 5 bases and 5 bases, there was a span of 12 bases. Germline CDR1 reads PRHDT; CDR2 reads FYEKMQ (reference sequence). CDR3 length equals 13 residues. The DNA for the CDR3 is TGTGCCAGCAGCGGCAGGGGTAGAACTGAAGCTTTCTTT. It yields the protein CASSGRGRTEAFF.

V usage is TRBV12-5 and J usage is TRBJ1-6; D not certain. Germline V gives CDR1 LGHNT, CDR2 FRNRAP. The ends were cut back, 3 bases at V and 9 bases at J, with 3 bases in the middle. The CDR3 consists of 11 residues. This CDR3 reads CASGLSSPLHF. The CDR3 nucleotides read TGTGCTAGTGGTTTATCTTCACCCCTCCACTTT.

On this clonotype: This may arise from a read error, as a much more abundant clone is one base away. The chain employs TRBV7-2 and TRBJ1-2; 7 nucleotides agree with TRBD1. The germline CDR1 and CDR2 sequences are SGHTA and FQGNSA. CDR3 length: 16 amino acids. The CDR3 region is CASSILTGDPNYGCTF. The CDR3 bases are TGTGCCAGCAGCATACTTACAGGGGACCCGAACTATGGCTGCACCTTC.

A word on this clonotype: A much larger clone lies a single base off, so this may be a read error. In nucleotides, the CDR3 is TGTGCCAGCAGTCCCCTAGGGCTCGGCACAGATACGCAGTATTTT. Protein: CASSPLGLGTDTQYF. The chain recombines TRBV12-3 or TRBV12-4 with TRBJ2-3; no clear D. V lost 5 bases, J lost 1 base, and 13 bases lay in between. This CDR3 region has 15 residues.

This clonotype was observed at least ten times. The rearrangement uses TRBV4-1 and TRBJ2-5; D tentatively reads TRBD1 or TRBD2 (6 bases each). Deletions cut 4 bases from V and 7 bases from J, with 16 bases between. CDR1 MGHRA and CDR2 YSYEKL come from the germline V gene. This CDR3 contains 14 residues. CDR3 nucleotides: TGCGCCAGCAGCCGCGGGACACCAGAGAGGACCCAGTACTTC. The encoded protein is CASSRGTPERTQYF.

In regard to this clonotype: At one end the junction does not follow the germline gene, possibly because of a read error. This chain joins TRBV27 and TRBJ2-3; D unresolved. This CDR3 has 14 residues. Germline lookup yields CDR1 MNHEY and CDR2 SMNVEV (reference sequence). The CDR3 sequence is CAGSLAGYTDTQYF. The CDR3 DNA follows: TGTGCCGGCAGTTTGGCCGGGTACACAGATACGCAGTATTTT.

The genes are TRBV11-2 and TRBJ2-7, with D perhaps being TRBD1 or TRBD2 (5 bases each). The V gene lost 0 bases and the J gene lost 5 bases, with 17 bases spanning the gap. Per germline, CDR1 SGHAT and CDR2 FQNNGV. The CDR3 runs to 16 residues. CDR3 region: CASSLEGTHLGNEQYF. In DNA, the CDR3 is TGTGCCAGCAGCTTAGAAGGGACCCACCTAGGAAACGAGCAGTACTTC.

Comment on this clonotype: Since no conserved phenylalanine or tryptophan closes the CDR3, a read error is the likely cause. The J gene is TRBJ1-5, the V gene TRBV27, with 8 bases that match TRBD1. CDR1 is MNHEY and CDR2 is SMNVEV in the germline V gene (reference sequence). V dropped 8 bases and J dropped 1; count of bases not matched to a gene: 4. The CDR3 totals 14 residues. CDR3 sequence: CASAGGMSNQPQHI. DNA of the CDR3: TGTGCCAGCGCAGGGGGCATGAGCAATCAGCCCCAGCATATT.

The J gene is TRBJ2-7, the V gene TRBV4-1; the match to TRBD1 covers 8 bases. This CDR3 has 16 amino acids. The junction had 8 bases not matched to a gene; V was cut back by 0 bases and J by 4 bases. Germline V gene lookup returns CDR1 MGHRA and CDR2 YSYEKL. The CDR3 bases are TGCGCCAGCAGCCAAGATTCGAGACAGGGGTATTACGAGCAGTACTTC. This translates into CASSQDSRQGYYEQYF.

The V call is TRBV2, the J call TRBJ2-7; D might be TRBD1 or TRBD2, each matching 5 bases. The CDR3 length is 15 residues. The germline V gene has CDR1 SNHLY and CDR2 FYNNEI. The V end was cut by 3 bases, the J end by 2 bases, with 14 bases between. CDR3 nucleotides: TGTGCCAGCAGTGACTTCCGGGACGGACCCTACGAGCAGTACTTC. Translated, it gives CASSDFRDGPYEQYF.

Many counts were recorded for this clonotype. The gene calls are TRBV7-9 and TRBJ2-3; D may correspond to TRBD1 or TRBD2 (5 bases each). CDR1 is SEHNR, CDR2 FQNEAQ, per germline (reference sequence). The CDR3 is 12 amino acids. Trimming removed 6 bases from V and 4 bases from J, with 8 bases in between. The CDR3: CASREGSDTQYF. The CDR3 nucleotides are TGTGCCAGCAGAGAGGGGTCAGATACGCAGTATTTT.

Remarks on this clonotype: The CDR3 does not close with the conserved phenylalanine or tryptophan, likely indicating a read error. The rearrangement links TRBV25-1 to TRBJ2-7; D is ambiguous. Trimming cost V 3 bases and J 7 bases, with 13 bases left between them. The CDR3 covers 13 residues. CDR1 and CDR2 from the germline V gene are MGHDK and SYGVNS. The CDR3 reads CASSETRAGEQYL. The DNA for the CDR3 is TGTGCCAGCAGTGAGACGCGTGCTGGGGAGCAGTACCTC.